The clone carrying this TCR beta chain was picked up a small number of times. J gave up 6 bases and V 0 bases, and 5 bases lay outside the gene matches. This CDR3 is 15 amino acids long. CDR1 and CDR2 from the germline V gene are SGHRS and YFSETQ. Sequenced by immunoSEQ multiplex PCR; TCRdb stores in-frame clones only, minus some. The sample has some 70,000 clones, 80% to 90% seen once. This record comes from a study of T cell changes during pregnancy in multiple sclerosis. The source of this sequence is a female donor with multiple sclerosis, enrolled in a pregnancy study. The chain links TRBV5-1 to TRBJ2-2, with 7 bases fitting TRBD2. Sequenced material: peripheral blood, taken before pregnancy. The CDR3: CASSLAPRGAGELFF. CDR3 DNA sequence: TGCGCCAGCAGCTTGGCCCCCCGGGGGGCCGGGGAGCTGTTTTTT. Complete variable domain (other parts from reference TRBV5-1 and TRBJ2-2): KAGVTQTPRYLIKTRGQQVTLSCSPISGHRSVSWYQQTPGQGLQFLFEYFSETQRNKGNFPGRFSGRQFSNSRSEMNVSTLELGDSALYLCASSLAPRGAGELFFGEGSRLTVL.